These T cell receptor beta chains were read from a single sample in a study of cytomegalovirus exposure and HLA in healthy donors. The assay was immunoSEQ multiplex PCR, and TCRdb's table has in-frame clones only and misses some. The sample has just over 60,000 clones; about 90% are singletons. Material: PBMCs. Receptors were obtained from a man between 18 and 29 years old in good health and CMV-seronegative. Both conserved end residues are part of each CDR3. The order of the fields is J gene, CDR3 length, V gene, CDR3 protein.

>TRBJ1-2|15|TRBV9
CASSGPTKGMSGYTF
>TRBJ2-5|16|TRBV7-9
CASSPPGLPYQETQYF
>TRBJ2-3|14|TRBV2
CASRTGAGTDTQYF
>TRBJ1-5|13|TRBV2
CASSLGLNQPQHF
>TRBJ1-2|12|TRBV5-1
CASSPPTGGYTF
>TRBJ2-7|12|TRBV9
CASSPSSYEQYF
>TRBJ2-3|15|TRBV6-4
CASNPGQGSTDTQYF
>TRBJ2-1|13|TRBV18
CASAGTGGYEQFF
>TRBJ1-1|16|TRBV28
CASGPGHVLVNTEAFF
>TRBJ2-7|15|TRBV14
CASSQVGDSRSEQYF
>TRBJ1-1|14|TRBV11-3
CASSLGQGNTEAFF
>TRBJ2-3|15|TRBV6-5
CASSPGGPGLDTQYF
>TRBJ1-2|15|TRBV28
CASSLAEGANYGYTF
>TRBJ1-1|13|TRBV6-5
CATFNRENTEAFF
>TRBJ1-1|13|TRBV7-6
CASSSETVTEAFF
>TRBJ2-2|15|TRBV9
CASSVIQGPTGELFF
>TRBJ2-1|14|TRBV29-1
CSARNSGGFNEQFF
>TRBJ2-7|15|TRBV18
CASSPTRGTGNEQYF
>TRBJ2-1|15|TRBV7-2
CASSIGGAVDNEQFF
>TRBJ1-1|15|TRBV5-1
CASSPRTGGPTEAFF
>TRBJ1-2|13|TRBV7-2
CASSTLTGLGYTF
>TRBJ2-3|17|TRBV4-1
CASSQDRIGRGTDTQYF
>TRBJ2-2|14|TRBV28
CASSPQGDTGELFF
>TRBJ1-1|13|TRBV27
CASSLTGNTEAFF
>TRBJ1-5|13|TRBV19
CASSQTGNQPQHF
>TRBJ1-2|11|TRBV2
CASSAFYGYTF